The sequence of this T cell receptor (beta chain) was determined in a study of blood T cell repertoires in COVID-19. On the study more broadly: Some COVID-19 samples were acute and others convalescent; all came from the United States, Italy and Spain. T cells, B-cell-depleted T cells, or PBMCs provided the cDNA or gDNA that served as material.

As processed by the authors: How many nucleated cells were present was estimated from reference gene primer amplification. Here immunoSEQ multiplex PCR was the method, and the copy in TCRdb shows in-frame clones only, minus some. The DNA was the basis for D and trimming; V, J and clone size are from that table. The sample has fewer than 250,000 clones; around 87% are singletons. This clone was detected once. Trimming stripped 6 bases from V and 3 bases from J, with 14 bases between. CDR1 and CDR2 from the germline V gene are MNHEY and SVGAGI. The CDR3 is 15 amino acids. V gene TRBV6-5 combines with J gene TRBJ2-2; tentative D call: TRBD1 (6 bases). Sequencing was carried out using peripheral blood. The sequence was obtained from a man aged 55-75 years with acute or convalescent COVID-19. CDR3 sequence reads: CASRPGTRDTGELFF. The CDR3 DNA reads TGTGCCAGCAGACCCGGGACACGGGACACCGGGGAGCTGTTTTTT.